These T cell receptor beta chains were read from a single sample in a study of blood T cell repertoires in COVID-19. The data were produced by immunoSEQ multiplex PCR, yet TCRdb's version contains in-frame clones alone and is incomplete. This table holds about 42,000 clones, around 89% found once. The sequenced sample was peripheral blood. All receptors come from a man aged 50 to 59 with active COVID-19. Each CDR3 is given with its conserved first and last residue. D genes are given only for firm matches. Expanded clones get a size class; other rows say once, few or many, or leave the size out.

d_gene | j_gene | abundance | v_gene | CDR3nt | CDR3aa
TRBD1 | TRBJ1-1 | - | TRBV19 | TGTGCCAGTAGTATTACAGGGGTGAACACTGAAGCTTTCTTT | CASSITGVNTEAFF
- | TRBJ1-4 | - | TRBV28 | TGTGCCACTACGCTGAGGGATAAGGAAAAACTGTTTTTT | CATTLRDKEKLFF
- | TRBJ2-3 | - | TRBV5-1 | TGCGCCAGCAGCTCCCGACAGATAACAGATACGCAGTATTTT | CASSSRQITDTQYF
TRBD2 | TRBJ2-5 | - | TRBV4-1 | TGCGCCAGCAGCCAGGAGGGAGGGGCCGCACAAGAGACCCAGTACTTC | CASSQEGGAAQETQYF
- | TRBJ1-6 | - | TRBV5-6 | TGTGCCAGCAGCATAATGCGGGGACCGCCACCCCTCCACTTT | CASSIMRGPPPLHF
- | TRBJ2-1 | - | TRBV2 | TGTGCCAGCAGGCGTAACAATGAGCAGTTCTTC | CASRRNNEQFF
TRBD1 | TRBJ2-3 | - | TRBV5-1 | TGCGCCAGCAGCAGGGGGACAGGGGGCACAGATACGCAGTATTTT | CASSRGTGGTDTQYF
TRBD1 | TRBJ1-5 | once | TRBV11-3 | TGTGCCAGCAGCGTGACAGGGGTAGGTCAGCCCCAGCATTTT | CASSVTGVGQPQHF
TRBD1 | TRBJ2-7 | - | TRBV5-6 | TGTGCCAGCAGCTTGGCTTTCACAGGGGGTAGATACGAGCAGTACTTC | CASSLAFTGGRYEQYF
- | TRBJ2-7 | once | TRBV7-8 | TGTGCCAGCAGCGTTTACTTTGGACGGGGGGCAAGCTCCTACGAGCAGTACTTC | CASSVYFGRGASSYEQYF